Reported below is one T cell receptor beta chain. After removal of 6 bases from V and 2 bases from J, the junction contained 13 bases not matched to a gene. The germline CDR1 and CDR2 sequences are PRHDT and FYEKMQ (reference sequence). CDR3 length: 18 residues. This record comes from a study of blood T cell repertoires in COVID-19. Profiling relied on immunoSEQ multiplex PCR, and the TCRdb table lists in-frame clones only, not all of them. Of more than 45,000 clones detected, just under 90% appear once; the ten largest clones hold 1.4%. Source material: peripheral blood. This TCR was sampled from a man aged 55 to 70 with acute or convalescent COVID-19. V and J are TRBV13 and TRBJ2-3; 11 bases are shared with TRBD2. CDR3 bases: TGTGCCAGCAGAGGCCCACCGGGGACTAGCGGCTACACAGATACGCAGTATTTT. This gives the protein CASRGPPGTSGYTDTQYF.